These 19 T cell receptor beta chains share one sample of origin, sequenced in a study of naive and memory T cell subsets. Both TRBC1 and TRBC2 were covered by a beta constant-region primer of two equimolar oligonucleotides. Nested alpha and beta constant-region primers with the SP2 primer drove four PCR rounds on ligated cDNA. TCRdb reprocessed the UMI-ligation and nested PCR reads via MiXCR and lists one record per CDR3 protein. The table records approximately 80,000 distinct CDR3 sequences, 9% of them present only once. Sequencing was done on a sample of naive CD8+ T cells from blood. The receptor set was obtained from a human donor in good health.

This clonotype was counted a few times. The gene calls are TRBV4-3 and TRBJ1-6; D is unclear. Trimming left V 0 bases short and J 4 bases short, with 7 bases between. The CDR3 has 15 amino acids. The germline gives CDR1 LGHNA, CDR2 YSLEER. The CDR3 sequence is CASSQDNGYNSPLHF. Here the CDR3 DNA reads TGCGCCAGCAGCCAAGATAACGGATATAATTCACCCCTCCACTTT.

This clonotype was found many times. The chain uses TRBV7-8 and TRBJ2-1, with D possibly matching TRBD1 (6 bases). V dropped 5 bases and J dropped 2 bases, with 13 bases sitting between them. The V gene's germline CDR1 is SGHVS and CDR2 FQNEAQ. The CDR3 loop spans 15 amino acids. DNA for the CDR3: TGTGCCAGCAGCGAGAGGGACATAGCCTACAATGAGCAGTTCTTC. It encodes CASSERDIAYNEQFF.

In this sample, this clonotype turned up a few times. The gene calls are TRBV6-6 and TRBJ2-1; D is possibly TRBD2 (6 bases). Trimming stripped 4 bases from V and 2 bases from J, with 21 bases between. The CDR3 is 18 amino acids. Germline CDR1 MNHNY, CDR2 SVGAGI (reference sequence). The CDR3 loop reads CASSFGASLAETYNEQFF. The CDR3 DNA follows: TGTGCCAGCAGTTTCGGGGCGTCCTTAGCGGAGACCTACAATGAGCAGTTCTTC.

The sample holds many counts of this clonotype. This chain links TRBV4-3 with TRBJ1-1; maybe TRBD1 (6 bases). CDR1 and CDR2 from the germline V gene are LGHNA and YSLEER. The germline V and J ends were trimmed by 4 bases and 3 bases, with 15 bases remaining between them. This CDR3 region has 15 residues. The CDR3 nucleotides read TGCGCCAGCAGCCTCCACCAGGGGAGGGACACTGAAGCTTTCTTT. Amino acids: CASSLHQGRDTEAFF.

This clonotype was counted many times. This rearrangement joins TRBV4-1 to TRBJ2-1; the match to TRBD2 covers 13 bases. This CDR3 spans 17 amino acids. Germline trimming cut 0 bases from V and 6 bases from J; bases unmatched to any gene: 5. Germline lookup yields CDR1 MGHRA and CDR2 YSYEKL. CDR3 sequence (DNA): TGCGCCAGCAGCCAAGACGAGGGACTAGCGGGATTCAATGAGCAGTTCTTC. It codes for CASSQDEGLAGFNEQFF.

The sample holds a few counts of this clonotype. The chain couples TRBV7-9 to TRBJ2-6; 7 bases fit TRBD2. Trimming at V came to 6 bases and at J to 0 bases, leaving 14 bases not matched to a gene. The germline CDR1 and CDR2 sequences are SEHNR and FQNEAQ (reference sequence). CDR3 size: 19 residues. The CDR3 loop reads CASRSDGPGLPSGANVLTF. CDR3 in DNA: TGTGCCAGCAGATCCGACGGACCGGGACTACCCTCTGGGGCCAACGTCCTGACTTTC.

Here the CDR3 DNA reads TGTGCCAGCAGATCACGGGACATGGACCTCAATGAGCAGTTCTTC. This sequence encodes CASRSRDMDLNEQFF. The V call is TRBV7-9, the J call TRBJ2-1, with D possibly being TRBD1 (6 bases). Germline CDR1 SEHNR, CDR2 FQNEAQ (reference sequence). V lost 6 bases, J lost 6 bases, and 18 bases lay in between. The CDR3 contains 15 residues.

The CDR3 DNA reads TGTGCCAGCAGCCAATGGGGCTATTCGCTGCCCAATGAGCAGTTCTTC. The encoded protein is CASSQWGYSLPNEQFF. The chain joins TRBV14 to TRBJ2-1; a possible D gene is TRBD1 (5 bases). This CDR3 is built from 16 residues. Germline lookup yields CDR1 SGHDN and CDR2 FVKESK. V lost 2 bases, J lost 6 bases, and 17 bases lay in between.

This clonotype was counted many times. The chain has TRBV29-1 and TRBJ2-7, with TRBD2 matching 7 bases. The V and J ends lost 6 bases and 3 bases, in that order; junction bases with no gene match: 14. The CDR3 covers 15 residues. The germline V gene encodes CDR1 SQVTM and CDR2 ANQGSEA. The CDR3 loop is CSVGPGRETRYEQYF. CDR3 coding DNA: TGCAGCGTGGGCCCAGGGCGGGAGACCCGCTACGAGCAGTACTTC.

The chain links TRBV20-1 to TRBJ2-1, with 11 bases aligning to TRBD2. Germline values: CDR1 DFQATT, CDR2 SNEGSKA (reference sequence). Trimming took 0 bases from V and 8 from J; bases not matched to a gene: 12. This CDR3 is 17 amino acids long. CDR3 bases: TGCAGTGCTAGAGACGTACATACTAGCGGGAGTAGGGATGAGCAGTTCTTC. Its protein product is CSARDVHTSGSRDEQFF.

This clonotype was counted many times. The chain uses TRBV12-3 or TRBV12-4 and TRBJ2-3; 9 nucleotides line up with TRBD2. This CDR3 spans 11 amino acids. The ends lost 3 bases at V and 15 bases at J; junction bases unmatched: 4. CDR3 residues: CASSFGLAGYF. The CDR3 nucleotides read TGTGCCAGCAGTTTCGGGCTAGCGGGATATTTT.

This clonotype showed up many times. This rearrangement joins TRBV10-2 to TRBJ2-1; no firm D call. Germline CDR1 reads WSHSY; CDR2 reads SAAADI. V lost 2 bases and J lost 8, with 4 bases in between. The length of the CDR3 is 11 residues. Here the CDR3 reads CASSEGDEQFF. The CDR3 DNA is TGCGCCAGCAGTGAGGGGGATGAGCAGTTCTTC.

This clonotype occurred a few times. The rearrangement links TRBV18 to TRBJ2-5, with TRBD1 matching 10 bases. Germline trimming cut 3 bases from V and 0 bases from J; bases unmatched to any gene: 4. Per germline, CDR1 KGHSH and CDR2 LQKENI. CDR3 length: 16 residues. CDR3 amino acids: CASSPSDRGNQETQYF. Here the CDR3 DNA reads TGTGCCAGCTCACCCTCGGACAGGGGGAACCAAGAGACCCAGTACTTC.

CDR3 nucleotide sequence: TGTGCCAGCAGGTTTCAGGGGTACGAGCAGTACTTC. This gives the protein CASRFQGYEQYF. The chain links TRBV12-3 or TRBV12-4 to TRBJ2-7; possibly TRBD1 for D (6 bases). The CDR3 consists of 12 residues. The V and J ends lost 6 bases and 4 bases respectively, with 10 bases between them.

V is TRBV29-1 and J is TRBJ2-3; TRBD1 matches at 8 bases. CDR3 length equals 16 residues. Germline V gives CDR1 SQVTM, CDR2 ANQGSEA. V was pared by 1 base and J by 4 bases, with 10 bases of the junction left unmatched. CDR3: CSVEGVGQGRADTQYF. The CDR3 DNA sequence: TGCAGCGTTGAAGGGGTCGGACAGGGAAGAGCAGATACGCAGTATTTT.

This clonotype has a handful of counts. The chain carries TRBV7-9 and TRBJ2-2; TRBD1 is a possible D gene (6 bases). Germline CDR1 SEHNR, CDR2 FQNEAQ (reference sequence). The CDR3 extends over 16 amino acids. Between the trimmed V and J ends, which lost 7 bases and 3 bases, there was a span of 18 bases. The CDR3 reads CASIPQGNLYTGELFF. CDR3 sequence (DNA): TGTGCCAGCATCCCCCAGGGGAATTTATACACCGGGGAGCTGTTTTTT.

This clonotype showed up many times. Here the CDR3 reads CSVEGLAMGTDTQYF. The CDR3 DNA sequence: TGCAGCGTTGAAGGACTAGCGATGGGCACAGATACGCAGTATTTT. The rearrangement joins TRBV29-1 to TRBJ2-3, with 8 bases aligning to TRBD2. The V gene's germline CDR1 is SQVTM and CDR2 ANQGSEA. Trimming cost V 1 base and J 1 base; bases outside gene matches: 4. The length of the CDR3 is 15 residues.

This clonotype was found a few times. The rearrangement joins TRBV14 to TRBJ2-3; a possible D gene is TRBD2 (5 bases). Trimming pared 3 bases from V and 2 bases from J, leaving 12 bases between. Germline values: CDR1 SGHDN, CDR2 FVKESK. This CDR3 region has 15 residues. The CDR3 bases are TGTGCCAGCAGCCACGAGATCGGGATCACAGATACGCAGTATTTT. Translated, it gives CASSHEIGITDTQYF.

V and J are TRBV14 and TRBJ2-3; D is ambiguous. Trimming removed 0 bases from V and 6 bases from J, with 10 bases in between. The V gene's germline CDR1 is SGHDN and CDR2 FVKESK. The CDR3 extends over 14 amino acids. The CDR3 is CASSQERLRDTQYF. As DNA, the CDR3 is TGTGCCAGCAGCCAAGAGAGGCTCAGGGATACGCAGTATTTT.